This TCR beta chain was sequenced in a study of a mutant IDH1 vaccine in newly diagnosed glioma. Sample time point: week 35, safety follow-up. Each vaccine dose was 300 ug of mutant IDH1 20-mer peptide, with topical imiquimod. Germline-derived CDR1 and CDR2 are SGHRS and YFSETQ. The CDR3 runs to 17 residues. Trimming shortened V by 0 bases and J by 0 bases, and 10 bases separated the two germline ends. This clone was detected once. Its antigen is still unknown. Clones were read by immunoSEQ multiplex PCR, and TCRdb kept only the in-frame ones, dropping some. The sample yields tens of thousands of clones, around 90% seen once.

Sample: PBMCs, taken from a glioma patient whose treatment included an IDH1 peptide vaccine. This chain uses TRBV5-1 with TRBJ2-6; no clear D. The clonotype originates from a man aged 30-40 years with glioma. The CDR3 DNA reads TGCGCCAGCAGCTTGGGGGTTCGCCACTCTGGGGCCAACGTCCTGACTTTC. Residues: CASSLGVRHSGANVLTF.